This T cell receptor (beta chain) is drawn from a study of T-cell reconstitution after alpha-beta-depleted transplantation in children. Preparation of the TCRbeta library used unique molecular identifiers. TCRdb ran MiXCR on the PCR reads and lists one entry per CDR3 protein. The table has 750,000 to 950,000 distinct CDR3 sequences, roughly 16% seen once; the top ten hold around 5%. A few counts support this clonotype. Sequenced here: PBMCs, mostly from graft donor cells, sampled 360 days after TCRalphabeta/CD19-depleted stem cell transplant. The receptor's source is a male patient between 10 and 17 years old who had a stem cell transplant for acute lymphoblastic leukemia, so the T cells may come from the graft donor.

The CDR3 DNA sequence: TGTGCCAGCAGCCAAGTAAACGACGGCTTCTATGGCTACACCTTC. Protein sequence: CASSQVNDGFYGYTF. This chain uses TRBV4-2 with TRBJ1-2; D gene unclear. V lost 1 base and J lost 4, with 13 bases in between. CDR1 and CDR2 (germline): LGHNA, YNFKEQ. This CDR3 is built from 15 residues.